This T cell receptor (beta chain) was retrieved from a study of blood T cell repertoires in COVID-19. The length of the CDR3 is 16 residues. The trim removed 0 bases at V and 6 bases at J, leaving 3 bases unmatched. Germline lookup yields CDR1 SGHTA and CDR2 FQGTGA. The assay was immunoSEQ multiplex PCR, and TCRdb's table has in-frame clones only and misses some. The top ten hold about 2% of the sample, which has under 300,000 clones, under 85% seen once. The sample taken for sequencing was peripheral blood. V is TRBV7-3 and J is TRBJ1-6; 9 bases fit TRBD1. The TCR sequence derives from a man aged 25 to 40 who had recovered from COVID-19. This CDR3 reads CASSLTVDRGNSPLHF. CDR3 DNA: TGTGCCAGCAGCTTAACCGTGGACAGGGGTAATTCACCCCTCCACTTT.